Each of the 30 T cell receptor beta chains below was sequenced from the same sample in a study of cytomegalovirus exposure and HLA in healthy donors listed by TCRdb under 2017. The library was generated by the immunoSEQ multiplex PCR assay. TCRdb mirrors the immuneACCESS table, restricted to in-frame sequences. Some clones are absent from its copies; in checked studies, under half trace to an unresolved V gene, and the reason for the others is unknown. For this sample there are some 170,000 clones; 87% appear just once. Jointly, the top ten make up 1.4% of the sample. The sequencing sample was made of PBMCs. The source of these receptors is a woman in her 30s in good health and CMV-seronegative.

The rearrangement uses TRBV9 and TRBJ1-3, with D possibly being TRBD1 (6 bases). Trimming stripped 2 bases from V and 6 bases from J, with 9 bases between. Germline lookup yields CDR1 SGDLS and CDR2 YYNGEE. This CDR3 contains 13 residues. The CDR3: CASSVSGENTIYF. DNA for the CDR3: TGTGCCAGCAGCGTTTCAGGGGAAAACACCATATATTTT.

The chain is built from TRBV5-1 and TRBJ2-2; TRBD1 matches 8 bases. This CDR3 spans 18 amino acids. Trimming cost V 4 bases and J 7 bases; bases outside gene matches: 18. Germline V gene data show CDR1 as SGHRS and CDR2 as YFSETQ. Here the CDR3 reads CASSGWTGNTIGGGELFF. In nucleotides, the CDR3 is TGCGCCAGCAGCGGTTGGACAGGGAACACGATTGGGGGCGGGGAGCTGTTTTTT.

This clone has a handful of counts. The chain employs TRBV7-9 and TRBJ1-4; the D is unclear. The ends were cut back, 5 bases at V and 10 bases at J, with 17 bases in the middle. The V gene's germline CDR1 is SEHNR and CDR2 FQNEAQ (reference sequence). The CDR3 is 14 amino acids. The CDR3 reads CASSPRAAAGKLFF. CDR3 bases: TGTGCCAGCAGCCCCCGGGCTGCGGCGGGAAAACTGTTTTTT.

This rearrangement joins TRBV6-1 to TRBJ2-1, with a weak D call TRBD2 (6 bases). With 6 bases removed from V and 10 bases from J, the gap between germline ends came to 13 bases. From germline, CDR1 is MNHNS and CDR2 SASEGT. The length of the CDR3 is 12 residues. The CDR3 is CASRGGLREQFF. Written as DNA, the CDR3 is TGTGCCAGCAGGGGCGGACTAAGGGAGCAGTTCTTC.

The chain joins TRBV10-3 to TRBJ2-1, with 9 bases lining up with TRBD2. The CDR3 covers 14 residues. Trimming removed 7 bases from V and 7 bases from J; junction bases left unmatched: 8. The V gene's germline CDR1 is ENHRY and CDR2 SYGVKD. The CDR3 DNA sequence: TGTGCCATCACCCCGGGACTAGCTGGGAATGAGCAGTTCTTC. Its protein product is CAITPGLAGNEQFF.

The gene calls are TRBV7-9 and TRBJ2-3; no definite D call. This CDR3 is built from 13 residues. Deletions cut 3 bases from V and 0 bases from J, with 4 bases between. CDR1 SEHNR and CDR2 FQNEAQ come from the germline V gene (reference sequence). CDR3 nucleotides: TGTGCCAGCAGCTTTCTCAGCACAGATACGCAGTATTTT. This encodes CASSFLSTDTQYF.

The chain combines TRBV4-1 with TRBJ2-6, with a tentative D call TRBD1 (6 bases). This CDR3 contains 15 residues. Germline CDR1 is MGHRA and CDR2 is YSYEKL. V dropped 5 bases and J dropped 1 base, with 9 bases sitting between them. CDR3 coding DNA: TGCGCCAGCAGCACTGGACAGTCTGGGGCCAACGTCCTGACTTTC. This sequence encodes CASSTGQSGANVLTF.

The V gene is TRBV1, the J gene TRBJ2-7; the D call in the table, TRBD1, was not verified against the DNA. TRBV1 counts as a pseudogene. The CDR3 contains 16 residues. CDR3 sequence: CTSSQAPGQSSYEQYF. CDR3 sequence (DNA): TGCACCAGCAGCCAAGCTCCGGGACAGAGCTCCTACGAGCAGTACTTC.

In its sample, this clone was seen a few times. The V call is TRBV19, the J call TRBJ2-7, with a tentative D call TRBD1 (6 bases). The germline V gene encodes CDR1 LNHDA and CDR2 SQIVND (reference sequence). The CDR3 is 13 amino acids. V lost 0 bases, J lost 6 bases, and 9 bases lay in between. The CDR3 nucleotides are TGTGCCAGTAGTATAGACAGGGGCTCCGAGCAGTACTTC. It codes for CASSIDRGSEQYF.

The chain uses TRBV6-4 and TRBJ2-3, with 9 bases fitting TRBD2. The length of the CDR3 is 15 residues. Germline values: CDR1 MRHNA, CDR2 SNTAGT. V lost 4 bases and J lost 1; bases outside the gene matches: 3. The CDR3 protein is CASSVSSGGTDTQYF. CDR3 coding DNA: TGTGCCAGCAGTGTGTCTAGCGGGGGCACAGATACGCAGTATTTT.

The V gene is TRBV6-1, the J gene TRBJ1-5; D not certain. The CDR3 is made up of 11 amino acids. Germline V gene data show CDR1 as MNHNS and CDR2 as SASEGT. V gave up 2 bases and J gave up 9 bases, with 5 bases separating them. The CDR3 reads CASSEYGPQHF. DNA of the CDR3: TGTGCCAGCAGTGAATACGGGCCCCAGCATTTT.

The rearrangement uses TRBV4-2 and TRBJ2-5; D is unresolved. This CDR3 has 13 residues. The germline CDR1 and CDR2 sequences are LGHNA and YNFKEQ. Trimming removed 2 bases from V and 2 bases from J, with 6 bases in between. In DNA form, the CDR3 reads TGTGCCAGCAGCCAACAACAGCAAGAGACCCAGTACTTC. This codes for CASSQQQQETQYF.

The CDR3 reads CASSRMSSYNSPLHF. CDR3 sequence (DNA): TGCGCCAGCAGCCGTATGAGCTCCTATAATTCACCCCTCCACTTT. The chain carries TRBV5-1 and TRBJ1-6; the D is unclear. There are 15 residues in the CDR3. The V gene's germline CDR1 is SGHRS and CDR2 YFSETQ. Trimming removed 4 bases from V and 0 bases from J, with 8 bases in between.

The rearrangement links TRBV4-1 to TRBJ1-6; a weak D match, TRBD1 (5 bases). Germline lookup yields CDR1 MGHRA and CDR2 YSYEKL. Trimming removed 5 bases from V and 7 bases from J, with 18 bases in between. The CDR3 consists of 16 residues. This CDR3 reads CASSFIPLTANSPLHF. The CDR3 DNA is TGCGCCAGCAGCTTCATACCCCTGACAGCAAATTCACCCCTCCACTTT.

V and J are TRBV6-1 and TRBJ1-4; D uncertain. There are 14 residues in the CDR3. Germline CDR1 and CDR2: MNHNS and SASEGT. The V and J ends lost 2 bases and 6 bases respectively, with 10 bases between them. As DNA, the CDR3 is TGTGCCAGCAGTGAATTCGTTACAGATGAAAAACTGTTTTTT. Translating gives CASSEFVTDEKLFF.

The chain is built from TRBV6-6 and TRBJ2-5, with TRBD2 matching 8 bases. The CDR3 contains 15 residues. V gave up 2 bases and J gave up 5 bases; unmatched junction bases: 7. In germline, CDR1 is MNHNY, CDR2 SVGAGI (reference sequence). This chain's CDR3 is CASSYVRGGRETQYF. As DNA, the CDR3 is TGTGCCAGCAGTTACGTTCGGGGGGGCCGTGAGACCCAGTACTTC.

The chain uses TRBV9 and TRBJ1-6, with 10 bases lining up with TRBD1. Trimming took 3 bases from V and 8 from J; bases not matched to a gene: 5. There are 15 residues in the CDR3. CDR1 and CDR2 from the germline V gene are SGDLS and YYNGEE. CDR3 sequence: CASSARQGADSPLHF. As DNA, the CDR3 is TGTGCCAGCAGCGCAAGACAGGGGGCGGATTCACCCCTCCACTTT.

The chain has TRBV4-1 and TRBJ2-7; the D gene is possibly TRBD1 (6 bases). V was pared by 4 bases and J by 0 bases, with 10 bases between. Germline lookup yields CDR1 MGHRA and CDR2 YSYEKL. The CDR3 has 14 amino acids. The CDR3 spells CASSLQDSSYEQYF. The CDR3 DNA reads as TGCGCCAGCAGCCTACAGGACAGCTCCTACGAGCAGTACTTC.

This clone was seen only once. The rearrangement joins TRBV30 to TRBJ2-1, with 10 bases identical to TRBD1. V was pared by 8 bases and J by 8 bases, with 9 bases of the junction left unmatched. Germline V gene data show CDR1 as GTSNPN and CDR2 as SVGIG (reference sequence). CDR3 length: 13 amino acids. CDR3 coding DNA: TGTGCCGGAGGGACAGGGGCGCGGGATGAGCAGTTCTTC. Protein product: CAGGTGARDEQFF.

This clone has ten or more counts. This rearrangement joins TRBV7-2 to TRBJ2-7; TRBD2 agrees at 12 bases. The CDR3 has 16 residues. With 2 bases clipped from V and 3 bases from J, the junction kept 5 bases outside the gene matches. Germline assignment: CDR1 SGHTA and CDR2 FQGNSA. CDR3 in DNA: TGTGCCAGCAGCTTACCCCTAGCGGGGGGGTACTACGAGCAGTACTTC. Protein product: CASSLPLAGGYYEQYF.

The genes are TRBV29-1 and TRBJ1-2; 7 bases line up with TRBD1. In germline, CDR1 is SQVTM, CDR2 ANQGSEA. This CDR3 is built from 15 residues. V trimming: 3 bases; J trimming: 0 bases; junction bases outside the gene matches: 7. The CDR3 region has the DNA TGCAGCGTTGAGGTGCGGGACAGAGCTAACTATGGCTACACCTTC. It translates to CSVEVRDRANYGYTF.

This chain uses TRBV10-3 with TRBJ2-3; 7 bases are a match to TRBD2. The CDR3 totals 14 residues. The germline CDR1 and CDR2 sequences are ENHRY and SYGVKD. V was clipped by 10 bases and J by 0 bases; unmatched bases: 7. CDR3 DNA sequence: TGTGCCACCAGGACGGGGGGTAGCACAGATACGCAGTATTTT. This gives the protein CATRTGGSTDTQYF.

The chain joins TRBV5-4 to TRBJ2-5; 9 bases align to TRBD1. CDR1 is SGHNT, CDR2 YYREEE, per germline (reference sequence). The CDR3 contains 15 residues. The V gene end was trimmed by 4 bases and the J gene end by 1 base; junction bases not matched to a gene: 5. The CDR3: CASSRTGDTQETQYF. The CDR3 DNA reads TGTGCCAGCAGCCGGACAGGGGACACCCAAGAGACCCAGTACTTC.

The chain is built from TRBV4-1 and TRBJ1-1; 7 nucleotides align to TRBD1. Germline values: CDR1 MGHRA, CDR2 YSYEKL. V lost 3 bases to trimming and J lost 11 bases; unmatched junction nucleotides: 6. CDR3 length equals 12 residues. The CDR3 loop is CASSQFTGDAFF. CDR3 nucleotide sequence: TGCGCCAGCAGCCAGTTCACAGGGGACGCTTTCTTT.

This clone was detected only a few times. The J gene is TRBJ1-1, the V gene TRBV13; 7 bases are a match to TRBD1. Germline loops: CDR1 PRHDT, CDR2 FYEKMQ (reference sequence). The CDR3 is 13 residues long. J lost 7 bases, V lost 5 bases, and 7 bases had no gene match. CDR3 coding DNA: TGTGCCAGCAGCCGGGACAGAGAGAGTGAAGCTTTCTTT. Its translation is CASSRDRESEAFF.

The chain has TRBV29-1 and TRBJ1-1, with D hard to call. From germline, CDR1 is SQVTM and CDR2 ANQGSEA. The CDR3 loop spans 16 amino acids. Deletions cut 0 bases from V and 0 bases from J, with 14 bases between. The CDR3 DNA reads TGCAGCGTTGAAGAAGGTCGTGCAGACATGAACACTGAAGCTTTCTTT. Protein: CSVEEGRADMNTEAFF.

This chain joins TRBV27 and TRBJ2-3; possible D gene TRBD2, 5 bases. The CDR3 spans 14 residues. Trimming shortened V by 5 bases and J by 6 bases, and 15 bases separated the two germline ends. Germline CDR1 and CDR2: MNHEY and SMNVEV (reference sequence). The CDR3 sequence: CASSPAGIIDTQYF. The CDR3 DNA is TGTGCCAGCAGTCCCGCGGGCATAATCGATACGCAGTATTTT.

This clone turned up a few times. This sequence joins TRBV5-4 and TRBJ1-2, with 7 bases aligning to TRBD1. This CDR3 has 16 amino acids. Germline CDR1 SGHNT, CDR2 YYREEE (reference sequence). The V gene end was trimmed by 4 bases and the J gene end by 0 bases; junction bases not matched to a gene: 9. CDR3 sequence: CASSPRDSPSNYGYTF. The CDR3 DNA follows: TGTGCCAGCAGCCCTCGGGACAGCCCTTCTAACTATGGCTACACCTTC.

The chain recombines TRBV18 with TRBJ2-5; D is unclear. Trimming removed 2 bases at V and 1 base at J, with 8 bases between. Looked up from germline, CDR1 is KGHSH and CDR2 is LQKENI. CDR3 length equals 14 residues. DNA of the CDR3: TGTGCCAGCTCACCAGATACAGTCCAAGAGACCCAGTACTTC. It encodes CASSPDTVQETQYF.

This rearrangement joins TRBV7-2 to TRBJ1-4; D is ambiguous. CDR3 length: 15 amino acids. The germline V and J ends were trimmed by 1 base and 0 bases, with 6 bases remaining between them. From germline, CDR1 is SGHTA and CDR2 FQGNSA. CDR3 nucleotides: TGTGCCAGCAGCTTAGACAGTGCAACTAATGAAAAACTGTTTTTT. Its translation: CASSLDSATNEKLFF.